The 22 T cell receptor beta chains given below trace back to one sample, sequenced in a study of T-cell reconstitution after alpha-beta-depleted transplantation in children. TCRbeta library preparation incorporated unique molecular identifiers. TCRdb processed the PCR reads anew with MiXCR; each CDR3 protein has one entry. The sample has 780,000 or so distinct CDR3 sequences, roughly 16% seen once. The sequencing used PBMCs, mostly from graft donor cells, collected 360 days after TCRalphabeta/CD19-depleted stem cell transplant. These receptors were collected from a male patient younger than 18 who had a stem cell transplant for acute lymphoblastic leukemia, so the T cells may come from the graft donor.

The chain recombines TRBV20-1 with TRBJ1-2, with TRBD1 as a possible D gene (5 bases). Trimming took 3 bases from V and 4 from J, leaving 9 bases between them. Germline CDR1 DFQATT, CDR2 SNEGSKA (reference sequence). The CDR3 has 12 residues. CDR3 loop: CSASLTVYGYTF. CDR3 coding DNA: TGCAGTGCTAGTTTGACAGTCTATGGCTACACCTTC.

This clonotype was detected only a few times. The gene calls are TRBV12-3 or TRBV12-4 and TRBJ2-3, with D unclear. The ends were cut back, 3 bases at V and 2 bases at J, with 9 bases in the middle. The CDR3 spans 14 residues. CDR3 bases: TGTGCCAGCAGTTTTCCGTACTCCACAGATACGCAGTATTTT. It yields the protein CASSFPYSTDTQYF.

The chain has TRBV12-3 or TRBV12-4 and TRBJ2-7; TRBD1 matches 10 bases. Trimming removed 7 bases from V and 0 bases from J; junction bases left unmatched: 12. This CDR3 is 17 amino acids long. The CDR3 nucleotides read TGTGCCAGCAACAGACAGGGGGCGGGACTGAGCTCCTACGAGCAGTACTTC. Its protein is CASNRQGAGLSSYEQYF.

The chain employs TRBV9 and TRBJ2-7; D is possibly TRBD2 (5 bases). With 0 bases removed from V and 7 bases from J, the gap between germline ends came to 8 bases. CDR3 length equals 12 residues. The germline V gene encodes CDR1 SGDLS and CDR2 YYNGEE. The CDR3 protein is CASSVVPGEQYF. CDR3 bases: TGTGCCAGCAGCGTAGTACCGGGAGAGCAGTACTTC.

This clonotype was found a few times. V is TRBV12-5 and J is TRBJ2-1; TRBD1 matches at 7 bases. Germline CDR1 is LGHNT and CDR2 is FRNRAP. The CDR3 consists of 15 residues. V gave up 7 bases and J gave up 4 bases; unmatched junction bases: 10. CDR3 DNA: TGTGCTAGTGCCCGCCGGGACAGAGAATACAATGAGCAGTTCTTC. Translation: CASARRDREYNEQFF. The full variable domain, completed using reference TRBV12-5 and TRBJ2-1, is DARVTQTPRHKVTEMGQEVTMRCQPILGHNTVFWYRQTMMQGLELLAYFRNRAPLDDSGMPKDRFSAEMPDATLATLKIQPSEPRDSAVYFCASARRDREYNEQFFGPGTRLTVL.

The CDR3 sequence is CASSVRAGAPDTQYF. DNA for the CDR3: TGTGCCAGCAGCGTACGAGCGGGAGCCCCAGATACGCAGTATTTT. This rearrangement joins TRBV9 to TRBJ2-3, with 8 bases identical to TRBD2. CDR1 and CDR2 from the germline V gene are SGDLS and YYNGEE. The junction had 5 bases not matched to a gene; V was cut back by 1 base and J by 4 bases. This CDR3 contains 15 residues.

This chain joins TRBV5-1 and TRBJ2-7; 13 nucleotides line up with TRBD2. The germline CDR1 and CDR2 sequences are SGHRS and YFSETQ. The CDR3 loop spans 17 amino acids. Trimming removed 2 bases from V and 7 bases from J; junction bases left unmatched: 12. The CDR3 DNA reads TGCGCCAGCAGCTTTGGTCGGAGAGGACTAGCGGGAGCGGAGCAGTACTTC. It specifies CASSFGRRGLAGAEQYF.

The chain combines TRBV29-1 with TRBJ2-3, with TRBD2 identical over 10 bases. This CDR3 comprises 14 residues. J lost 0 bases, V lost 6 bases, and 3 bases had no gene match. Per the germline V gene, CDR1 is SQVTM and CDR2 is ANQGSEA. DNA of the CDR3: TGCAGCGTCACAGCGGGAGGGAGCACAGATACGCAGTATTTT. The encoded protein is CSVTAGGSTDTQYF.

This clonotype came up a few times. The chain combines TRBV29-1 with TRBJ2-5; D uncertain. CDR1 SQVTM and CDR2 ANQGSEA come from the germline V gene. There are 13 residues in the CDR3. V lost 6 bases and J lost 0, with 11 bases in between. The CDR3 DNA is TGCAGCGTGGCCCGGCTATACCAAGAGACCCAGTACTTC. As protein: CSVARLYQETQYF.

This chain uses TRBV10-3 with TRBJ2-1; 8 positions match TRBD2. This CDR3 is 14 amino acids long. V dropped 5 bases and J dropped 0; count of bases not matched to a gene: 0. The germline CDR1 and CDR2 sequences are ENHRY and SYGVKD. The CDR3 bases are TGTGCCATCAGTACTAGCGGCTCCTACAATGAGCAGTTCTTC. Amino acids: CAISTSGSYNEQFF.

This clonotype was picked up many times. V and J are TRBV4-1 and TRBJ2-1; maybe TRBD2 (5 bases). This CDR3 contains 15 residues. The germline V gene encodes CDR1 MGHRA and CDR2 YSYEKL. V was clipped by 1 base and J by 8 bases, with 15 bases between them. The DNA for the CDR3 is TGCGCCAGCAGCCAAGTAGTCGGGGTGAGAGATGAGCAGTTCTTC. As protein: CASSQVVGVRDEQFF.

J is TRBJ1-4 and V is TRBV12-3 or TRBV12-4; maybe TRBD1 (5 bases). V was cut by 5 bases and J by 8 bases, with 15 bases left in between. The CDR3 is made up of 14 amino acids. CDR3 amino acids: CASSHFQGREKLFF. The CDR3 nucleotides read TGTGCCAGCAGTCACTTCCAGGGCCGGGAAAAACTGTTTTTT.

This clonotype was observed at least ten times. The chain combines TRBV20-1 with TRBJ2-7; 9 bases fit TRBD1. This CDR3 region has 15 residues. Germline V CDR1 and CDR2: DFQATT, SNEGSKA (reference sequence). J gave up 3 bases and V 3 bases, and 9 bases lay outside the gene matches. The CDR3 here is CSARSSGQGIYEQYF. The CDR3 DNA reads TGCAGTGCTAGGAGTAGCGGACAGGGGATCTACGAGCAGTACTTC.

There are many counts of this clonotype. The chain joins TRBV18 to TRBJ2-7, with D perhaps being TRBD1 or TRBD2 (5 bases each). Between the trimmed V and J ends, which lost 2 bases and 5 bases, there was a span of 13 bases. The CDR3 consists of 14 residues. CDR1 and CDR2 from the germline V gene are KGHSH and LQKENI. DNA for the CDR3: TGTGCCAGCTCACCAGGGGTTTGGGGGAACGAGCAGTACTTC. Its protein is CASSPGVWGNEQYF.

This clonotype was recorded a few times. V is TRBV7-3 and J is TRBJ1-2; D perhaps matches TRBD1 (6 bases). This CDR3 contains 13 residues. Germline V gene lookup returns CDR1 SGHTA and CDR2 FQGTGA. Between the trimmed V and J ends, which lost 5 bases and 5 bases, there was a span of 12 bases. CDR3 sequence reads: CASSQDSSYGYTF. CDR3 sequence (DNA): TGTGCCAGCAGCCAGGACAGCAGTTATGGCTACACCTTC.

This clonotype was counted many times. The chain joins TRBV10-3 to TRBJ2-1; D is ambiguous. Germline assignment: CDR1 ENHRY and CDR2 SYGVKD. V was clipped by 8 bases and J by 4 bases, with 6 bases between them. The CDR3 extends over 11 amino acids. The CDR3 sequence is CAIGSYNEQFF. The CDR3 coding sequence is TGTGCCATCGGGTCGTACAATGAGCAGTTCTTC.

A few counts support this clonotype. The V and J genes are TRBV4-1 and TRBJ2-7; 9 nucleotides line up with TRBD2. The germline V gene encodes CDR1 MGHRA and CDR2 YSYEKL. The CDR3 extends over 15 amino acids. After removal of 6 bases from V and 0 bases from J, the junction contained 6 bases not matched to a gene. The CDR3: CASRYSGSISYEQYF. The CDR3 bases are TGCGCCAGCAGGTATAGCGGGAGTATCTCCTACGAGCAGTACTTC.

The chain is built from TRBV5-1 and TRBJ2-7, with TRBD2 matching over 12 bases. This CDR3 is 17 amino acids long. CDR1 and CDR2 from the germline V gene are SGHRS and YFSETQ. The J segment lost 5 bases and the V segment lost 6 bases, leaving 15 bases of the junction unmatched. CDR3 nucleotide sequence: TGCGCCAGCACACGGACGAGGACTAGCGGGACTTTTAACGAGCAGTACTTC. Translating it yields CASTRTRTSGTFNEQYF.

This clonotype was found a few times. The rearrangement joins TRBV7-8 to TRBJ2-1; 7 bases agree with TRBD2. Germline CDR1 and CDR2: SGHVS and FQNEAQ. The CDR3 extends over 16 amino acids. V lost 1 base, J lost 8 bases, and 11 bases stayed unmatched. This CDR3 reads CASSLVLATLEDEQFF. For the CDR3, the DNA is TGTGCCAGCAGCTTAGTACTAGCGACCCTTGAAGATGAGCAGTTCTTC.

The gene calls are TRBV7-3 and TRBJ2-6, with TRBD2 as a possible D gene (6 bases). Trimming took off 1 base at V and 2 bases at J, with 9 bases between the two ends. CDR1 is SGHTA and CDR2 is FQGTGA in the germline V gene. This CDR3 is built from 16 residues. As DNA, the CDR3 is TGTGCCAGCAGCTTAATCTCGGGGGCTGGGGCCAACGTCCTGACTTTC. Translating gives CASSLISGAGANVLTF.

This clonotype was detected many times. V gene TRBV27 combines with J gene TRBJ2-3, with 10 bases lining up with TRBD1. Germline CDR1 and CDR2: MNHEY and SMNVEV (reference sequence). This CDR3 contains 15 residues. V gave up 8 bases and J gave up 4 bases; unmatched junction bases: 9. The CDR3 reads CASQPWTGGADTQYF. The CDR3 coding sequence is TGTGCCAGCCAACCGTGGACAGGGGGGGCAGATACGCAGTATTTT.

This clonotype was recorded at least ten times. The genes are TRBV7-2 and TRBJ2-5; D gene ambiguous. This CDR3 has 13 amino acids. Germline CDR1 is SGHTA and CDR2 is FQGNSA. V lost 3 bases and J 1 base, leaving 6 bases between the germline ends. CDR3: CASSFVVQETQYF. Here the CDR3 DNA reads TGTGCCAGCAGCTTTGTGGTCCAAGAGACCCAGTACTTC. Based on the CDR3 plus reference TRBV7-2 and TRBJ2-5, the full variable domain is GAGVSQSPSNKVTEKGKDVELRCDPISGHTALYWYRQSLGQGLEFLIYFQGNSAPDKSGLPSDRFSAERTGGSVSTLTIQRTQQEDSAVYLCASSFVVQETQYFGPGTRLLVL.